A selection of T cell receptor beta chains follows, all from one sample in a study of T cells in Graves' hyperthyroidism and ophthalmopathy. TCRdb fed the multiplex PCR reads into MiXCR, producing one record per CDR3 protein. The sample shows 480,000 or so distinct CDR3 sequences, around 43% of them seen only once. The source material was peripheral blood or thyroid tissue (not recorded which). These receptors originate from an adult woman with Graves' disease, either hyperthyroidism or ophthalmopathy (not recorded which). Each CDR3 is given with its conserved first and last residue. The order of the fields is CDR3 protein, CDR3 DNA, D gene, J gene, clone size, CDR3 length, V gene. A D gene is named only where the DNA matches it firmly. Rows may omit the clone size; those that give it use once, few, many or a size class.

CDR3 protein: CSVEGTWAETQYF
CDR3 DNA: TGCAGCGTTGAGGGGACATGGGCAGAGACCCAGTACTTC
D gene: .
J gene: TRBJ2-5
clone size: .
CDR3 length: 13
V gene: TRBV29-1

CDR3 protein: CASSAGTGGPDAFF
CDR3 DNA: TGCGCCAGCAGCGCCGGGACAGGGGGCCCTGACGCTTTCTTT
D gene: TRBD1
J gene: TRBJ1-1
clone size: many
CDR3 length: 14
V gene: TRBV5-1

CDR3 protein: CASSQVQGGRYYGYTF
CDR3 DNA: TGTGCCAGCAGCCAAGTTCAAGGGGGACGGTACTATGGCTACACCTTC
D gene: .
J gene: TRBJ1-2
clone size: few
CDR3 length: 16
V gene: TRBV7-2

CDR3 protein: CASEVRTGTGELFF
CDR3 DNA: TGTGCCAGCGAGGTCCGGACAGGGACCGGGGAGCTGTTTTTT
D gene: TRBD1
J gene: TRBJ2-2
clone size: .
CDR3 length: 14
V gene: TRBV2

CDR3 protein: CSAGPGTSAGELFF
CDR3 DNA: TGCAGCGCCGGACCCGGGACGTCGGCCGGGGAGCTGTTTTTT
D gene: .
J gene: TRBJ2-2
clone size: many
CDR3 length: 14
V gene: TRBV29-1

CDR3 protein: CASSLRDYASTWQYF
CDR3 DNA: TGTGCCAGCAGTTTACGGGACTATGCCTCTACGTGGCAGTACTTC
D gene: TRBD2
J gene: TRBJ2-7
clone size: .
CDR3 length: 15
V gene: TRBV12-3/TRBV12-4

CDR3 protein: CASSQVALGGETQYF
CDR3 DNA: TGTGCCAGCAGCCAAGTAGCACTAGGAGGAGAGACCCAGTACTTC
D gene: .
J gene: TRBJ2-5
clone size: few
CDR3 length: 15
V gene: TRBV3-1

CDR3 protein: CSAEVGGGYGYTF
CDR3 DNA: TGCAGTGCCGAAGTGGGAGGGGGCTATGGCTACACCTTC
D gene: .
J gene: TRBJ1-2
clone size: .
CDR3 length: 13
V gene: TRBV20-1

CDR3 protein: CASSEGQGEARNTEAFF
CDR3 DNA: TGTGCCAGCAGTGAGGGACAGGGGGAAGCGAGGAACACTGAAGCTTTCTTT
D gene: TRBD1
J gene: TRBJ1-1
clone size: few
CDR3 length: 17
V gene: TRBV25-1

CDR3 protein: CASSSDRGDQPQHF
CDR3 DNA: TGTGCCAGCAGCTCCGACAGGGGAGATCAGCCCCAGCATTTT
D gene: TRBD1
J gene: TRBJ1-5
clone size: .
CDR3 length: 14
V gene: TRBV5-5

CDR3 protein: CASAGGAPGNQPQHF
CDR3 DNA: TGTGCCAGCGCCGGGGGGGCGCCTGGCAATCAGCCCCAGCATTTT
D gene: .
J gene: TRBJ1-5
clone size: few
CDR3 length: 15
V gene: TRBV6-1

CDR3 protein: CASSLATGGNQPQHF
CDR3 DNA: TGTGCCAGCAGCTTAGCGACAGGGGGCAATCAGCCCCAGCATTTT
D gene: TRBD1
J gene: TRBJ1-5
clone size: many
CDR3 length: 15
V gene: TRBV7-6

CDR3 protein: CATSDRGGFNQPQHF
CDR3 DNA: TGTGCCACCAGTGATCGAGGGGGGTTCAATCAGCCCCAGCATTTT
D gene: .
J gene: TRBJ1-5
clone size: .
CDR3 length: 15
V gene: TRBV24-1

CDR3 protein: CSVIPGRSYEQYF
CDR3 DNA: TGCAGCGTCATACCCGGGAGATCCTACGAGCAGTACTTC
D gene: .
J gene: TRBJ2-7
clone size: few
CDR3 length: 13
V gene: TRBV29-1

CDR3 protein: CSAQREETYGYTF
CDR3 DNA: TGCAGTGCCCAAAGGGAGGAGACCTATGGCTACACCTTC
D gene: .
J gene: TRBJ1-2
clone size: few
CDR3 length: 13
V gene: TRBV20-1

CDR3 protein: CAISEAPAGQGNEQYF
CDR3 DNA: TGTGCCATCAGTGAAGCACCGGCCGGACAGGGTAACGAGCAGTACTTC
D gene: TRBD1
J gene: TRBJ2-7
clone size: once
CDR3 length: 16
V gene: TRBV6-1

CDR3 protein: CASSQGVRQPQYF
CDR3 DNA: TGTGCCAGCAGTCAAGGGGTTCGGCAGCCCCAGTACTTC
D gene: .
J gene: TRBJ2-5
clone size: .
CDR3 length: 13
V gene: TRBV2

CDR3 protein: CAISDRGFGSPLHF
CDR3 DNA: TGTGCCATCAGTGACCGGGGATTTGGTTCACCCCTCCACTTT
D gene: .
J gene: TRBJ1-6
clone size: .
CDR3 length: 14
V gene: TRBV10-3

CDR3 protein: CASSVEGVSEQYF
CDR3 DNA: TGTGCCAGCAGCGTAGAGGGAGTATCCGAGCAGTACTTC
D gene: .
J gene: TRBJ2-7
clone size: .
CDR3 length: 13
V gene: TRBV9

CDR3 protein: CSLGTALSSYEQYF
CDR3 DNA: TGCAGTCTAGGGACGGCCCTGAGCTCCTACGAGCAGTACTTC
D gene: .
J gene: TRBJ2-7
clone size: few
CDR3 length: 14
V gene: TRBV29-1

CDR3 protein: CASGRRGVEKLFF
CDR3 DNA: TGTGCCAGCGGAAGGAGGGGCGTTGAAAAACTGTTTTTT
D gene: .
J gene: TRBJ1-4
clone size: few
CDR3 length: 13
V gene: TRBV2

CDR3 protein: CSVGLRGLGSDNEQFF
CDR3 DNA: TGCAGCGTTGGACTGAGGGGACTGGGTAGTGACAATGAGCAGTTCTTC
D gene: .
J gene: TRBJ2-1
clone size: .
CDR3 length: 16
V gene: TRBV29-1

CDR3 protein: CASSESGATNEKLFF
CDR3 DNA: TGTGCCAGCAGTGAATCGGGAGCAACTAATGAAAAACTGTTTTTT
D gene: .
J gene: TRBJ1-4
clone size: .
CDR3 length: 15
V gene: TRBV2

CDR3 protein: CASSLEALSGYTF
CDR3 DNA: TGTGCCAGCAGCTTAGAGGCTCTATCCGGCTACACCTTC
D gene: .
J gene: TRBJ1-2
clone size: many
CDR3 length: 13
V gene: TRBV11-2

CDR3 protein: CATSSRKTGLETPYF
CDR3 DNA: TGTGCCACCAGCAGCCGAAAAACAGGGTTAGAGACCCCGTACTTC
D gene: .
J gene: TRBJ2-5
clone size: .
CDR3 length: 15
V gene: TRBV15

CDR3 protein: CASSIQQGDTEAFF
CDR3 DNA: TGTGCCAGTAGTATCCAACAGGGGGACACTGAAGCTTTCTTT
D gene: TRBD1
J gene: TRBJ1-1
clone size: few
CDR3 length: 14
V gene: TRBV19

CDR3 protein: CASSVGGALGETQYF
CDR3 DNA: TGTGCCAGCAGCGTAGGAGGGGCTCTTGGAGAGACCCAGTACTTC
D gene: .
J gene: TRBJ2-5
clone size: many
CDR3 length: 15
V gene: TRBV9

CDR3 protein: CASSIGTNYEQYF
CDR3 DNA: TGTGCCAGTAGTATCGGGACAAATTACGAGCAGTACTTC
D gene: .
J gene: TRBJ2-7
clone size: many
CDR3 length: 13
V gene: TRBV19